This T cell receptor beta chain was identified in a study of blood T cell repertoires in COVID-19. Across the whole study: Sources were T cells, B-cell-depleted T cells, or PBMCs; the material itself was cDNA or gDNA.

Germline values: CDR1 LNHDA, CDR2 SQIVND (reference sequence). CDR3 size: 12 residues. Between the trimmed V and J ends, which lost 3 bases and 10 bases, there was a span of 13 bases. In the original analysis: Estimates of nucleated cell counts were drawn from the amplification of reference gene primers. The method was immunoSEQ multiplex PCR; TCRdb's version includes in-frame clones alone and lacks a portion of them. Clonal size and the V and J genes are those of that table, whereas D and trimming came from the DNA. The repertoire holds about 100,000 clones, with around 90% as singletons. The TCR comes from a woman aged 55-69 years with acute or convalescent COVID-19. Source material: peripheral blood. V gene TRBV19 combines with J gene TRBJ2-7; D not resolved. CDR3 bases: TGTGCCAGTAGTATGGGCAGGTTCGACCAGTACTTC. Protein sequence: CASSMGRFDQYF. The variable domain in full, completed from reference TRBV19 and TRBJ2-7, reads DGGITQSPKYLFRKEGQNVTLSCEQNLNHDAMYWYRQDPGQGLRLIYYSQIVNDFQKGDIAEGYSVSREKKESFPLTVTSAQKNPTAFYLCASSMGRFDQYFGPGTRLTVT.